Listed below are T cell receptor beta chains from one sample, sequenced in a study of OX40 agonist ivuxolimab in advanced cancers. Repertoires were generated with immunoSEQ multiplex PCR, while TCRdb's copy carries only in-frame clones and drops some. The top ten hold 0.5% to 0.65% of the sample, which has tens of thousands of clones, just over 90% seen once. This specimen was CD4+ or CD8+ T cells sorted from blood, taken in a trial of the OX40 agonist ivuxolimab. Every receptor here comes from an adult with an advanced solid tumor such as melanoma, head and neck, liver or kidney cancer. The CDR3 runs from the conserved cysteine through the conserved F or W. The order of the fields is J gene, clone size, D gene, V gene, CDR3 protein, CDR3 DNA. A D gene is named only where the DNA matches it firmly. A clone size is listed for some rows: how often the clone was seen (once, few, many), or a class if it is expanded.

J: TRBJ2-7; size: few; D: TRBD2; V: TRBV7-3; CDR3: CASSSRTSGEQYF; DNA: TGTGCCAGCAGCTCAAGGACTAGCGGAGAGCAGTACTTC
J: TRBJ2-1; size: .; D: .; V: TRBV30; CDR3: CAWSKNQGYNEQFF; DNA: TGTGCCTGGAGTAAAAATCAGGGGTACAATGAGCAGTTCTTC
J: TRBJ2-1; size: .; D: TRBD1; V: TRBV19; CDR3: CASTTGTGVRNEQFF; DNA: TGTGCCAGTACTACCGGGACAGGGGTACGCAATGAGCAGTTCTTC
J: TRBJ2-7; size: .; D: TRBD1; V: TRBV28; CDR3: CASSRNRGFSEQYF; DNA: TGTGCCAGCAGTCGAAACAGGGGGTTTTCCGAGCAGTACTTC
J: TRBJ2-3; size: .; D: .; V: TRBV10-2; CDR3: CASAADTQYF; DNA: TGCGCCAGCGCGGCAGATACGCAGTATTTT
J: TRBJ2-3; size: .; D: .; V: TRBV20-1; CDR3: CSAHYADTQYF; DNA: TGCAGTGCTCACTACGCAGATACGCAGTATTTT
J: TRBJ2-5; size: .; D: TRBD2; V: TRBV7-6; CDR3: CASSLVLAGGQETQYF; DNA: TGTGCCAGCAGCTTAGTCCTAGCGGGGGGCCAAGAGACCCAGTACTTC
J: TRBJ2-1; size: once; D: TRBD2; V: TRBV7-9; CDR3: CASSPRTSGSNEQFF; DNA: TGTGCCAGCAGCCCCCGGACTAGCGGCTCAAATGAGCAGTTCTTC
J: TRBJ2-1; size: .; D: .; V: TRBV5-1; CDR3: CASSLVATYPNNEQFF; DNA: TGCGCCAGCAGCTTGGTGGCTACTTACCCAAACAATGAGCAGTTCTTC
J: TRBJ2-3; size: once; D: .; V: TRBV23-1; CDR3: CASSRYRGARDTQYF; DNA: TGCGCCAGCAGTCGTTATAGGGGGGCACGGGATACGCAGTATTTT
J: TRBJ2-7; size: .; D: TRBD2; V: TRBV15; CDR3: CATSRESGGPYEQYF; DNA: TGTGCCACCAGCAGAGAAAGCGGGGGCCCCTACGAGCAGTACTTC
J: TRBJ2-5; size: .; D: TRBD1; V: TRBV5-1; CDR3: CASSRDSLQETQYF; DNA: TGCGCCAGCAGCAGGGACAGCCTCCAAGAGACCCAGTACTTC
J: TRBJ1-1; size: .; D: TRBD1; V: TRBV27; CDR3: CASRDRGVGTEAFF; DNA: TGTGCCAGCAGGGACAGGGGGGTCGGGACTGAAGCTTTCTTT
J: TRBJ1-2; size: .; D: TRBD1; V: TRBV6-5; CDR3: CASSYSTGGTGYTF; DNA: TGTGCCAGCAGTTACTCCACAGGGGGCACCGGCTACACCTTC
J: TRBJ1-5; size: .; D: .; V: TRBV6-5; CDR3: CASSRQQSNQPQHF; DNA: TGTGCCAGCAGTCGCCAACAGAGCAATCAGCCCCAGCATTTT
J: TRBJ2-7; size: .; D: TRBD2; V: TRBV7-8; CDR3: CASSAHRLAGSYEQYF; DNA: TGTGCCAGCAGCGCGCACAGACTAGCGGGTTCGTACGAGCAGTACTTC
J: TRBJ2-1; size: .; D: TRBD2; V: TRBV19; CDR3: CASSPRRSGRTYNEQFF; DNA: TGTGCCAGTAGTCCTAGGAGAAGCGGGAGAACCTACAATGAGCAGTTCTTC